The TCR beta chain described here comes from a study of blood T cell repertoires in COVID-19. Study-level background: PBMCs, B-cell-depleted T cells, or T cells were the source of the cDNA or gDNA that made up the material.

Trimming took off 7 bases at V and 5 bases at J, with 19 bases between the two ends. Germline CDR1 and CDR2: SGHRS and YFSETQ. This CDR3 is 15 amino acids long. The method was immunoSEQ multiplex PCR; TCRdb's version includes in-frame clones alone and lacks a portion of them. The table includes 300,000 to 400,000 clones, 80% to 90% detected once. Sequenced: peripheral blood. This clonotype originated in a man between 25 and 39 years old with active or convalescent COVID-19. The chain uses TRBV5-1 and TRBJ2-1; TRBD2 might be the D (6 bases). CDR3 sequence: CASSTAGGVDNEQFF. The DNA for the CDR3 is TGCGCCAGCTCCACGGCCGGCGGGGTGGACAATGAGCAGTTCTTC.